This TCR beta chain is from a study of shared clonotypes between healthy human individuals. Overall study: The study enrolled a couple of women and a few men aged 18 to 49.

In the source study's methods: ImmunoSEQ output held junction-only sequences without quality scores, so filtering differed. The assay was immunoSEQ multiplex PCR, and TCRdb's table has in-frame clones only and misses some. V and J calls and clone size are copied from that table; D and trimming were computed from the DNA. The top ten clones hold roughly 0.65% of a sample with 900,000 to 1,200,000 clones, around 78% of them seen once. Germline V CDR1 and CDR2: SGHAT, FQNNGV. V lost 0 bases and J lost 12, with 6 bases in between. The CDR3 length is 11 residues. Splitting the CD4+ cells yielded a CD45RA+ naive subset and a CD45RA-negative memory subset. To note about this clone: As yet, its antigen is unknown.

Findings of the study overall: Sharing across a handful of donors was seen in around 5% of naive CD4 clonotypes.

V and J are TRBV11-2 and TRBJ2-1; D is ambiguous. This receptor was obtained from a young man in good health. Some clones in this sample may be carry-over from other donors' samples. Sequencing was performed on memory CD4+ T cells from PBMCs. This sample's subset: CD45RA-negative fraction. The CDR3 is CASSLEHRQFF. Written as DNA, the CDR3 is TGTGCCAGCAGCTTAGAACATCGGCAGTTCTTC.